Listed below are T cell receptor beta chains from one sample, sequenced in a study of shared clonotypes between healthy human individuals. Sequencing used immunoSEQ multiplex PCR; TCRdb keeps in-frame clones, though not all of them. The sample includes approximately 2,200,000 clones, 85% to 95% of them seen just once. The sample comprised naive CD8+ T cells from PBMCs. Source of these receptors: a young man in good health. Some clones in this sample may be carry-over from other donors' samples. Both conserved end residues are part of each CDR3. D genes are given only for firm matches. Only some rows state a clone size, as once, few, many or a class for expanded clones.

j_gene: TRBJ2-7
d_gene: .
abundance: .
v_gene: TRBV28
CDR3nt: TGTGCCAGCAGTTCCACAGGGTACGAGCAGTACTTC
CDR3aa: CASSSTGYEQYF

j_gene: TRBJ2-1
d_gene: .
abundance: .
v_gene: TRBV5-1
CDR3nt: TGCGCCAGCAGCTTGGCTGGAGAAGTACCCTACAATGAGCAGTTCTTC
CDR3aa: CASSLAGEVPYNEQFF

j_gene: TRBJ1-1
d_gene: .
abundance: .
v_gene: TRBV7-9
CDR3nt: TGTGCCAGTAGCCGGGTCCGGACTGAAGCTTTCTTT
CDR3aa: CASSRVRTEAFF

j_gene: TRBJ2-2
d_gene: TRBD2
abundance: .
v_gene: TRBV7-9
CDR3nt: TGTGCCAGCAGCTTCCCACCACGGACTAGCGGGATTTTCACCGGGGAGCTGTTTTTT
CDR3aa: CASSFPPRTSGIFTGELFF

j_gene: TRBJ1-2
d_gene: .
abundance: once
v_gene: TRBV10-3
CDR3nt: TGTGCCATCACCATAATTGACGGCTCGGGTGGCTACACCTTC
CDR3aa: CAITIIDGSGGYTF

j_gene: TRBJ1-5
d_gene: .
abundance: .
v_gene: TRBV9
CDR3nt: TGTGCCAGCAGCGTGGGAAGTTCGGCAGCCCAGCATTTT
CDR3aa: CASSVGSSAAQHF

j_gene: TRBJ2-7
d_gene: TRBD1
abundance: .
v_gene: TRBV7-9
CDR3nt: TGTGCCAGCAGCCCGAGGGGGCGGCACTCCTACGAGCAGTACTTC
CDR3aa: CASSPRGRHSYEQYF

j_gene: TRBJ1-3
d_gene: .
abundance: .
v_gene: TRBV12-5
CDR3nt: TGTGCTAGTGGTTTGCCCCCAAGGACAGTCGTCTCTGGAAACACCATATATTTT
CDR3aa: CASGLPPRTVVSGNTIYF

j_gene: TRBJ2-1
d_gene: TRBD1
abundance: .
v_gene: TRBV27
CDR3nt: TGTGCCAGCAGTATGGGACAGGTTTCCTACAATGAGCAGTTCTTC
CDR3aa: CASSMGQVSYNEQFF

j_gene: TRBJ1-1
d_gene: .
abundance: .
v_gene: TRBV23-1
CDR3nt: TGCGCCAGCAGTCAATCCTGGAGGAAGGGGAACACTGAAGCTTTCTTT
CDR3aa: CASSQSWRKGNTEAFF

j_gene: TRBJ2-1
d_gene: .
abundance: .
v_gene: TRBV7-9
CDR3nt: TGTGCCAGCAGCCCACAAGCGGACATATCCTACAATGAGCAGTTCTTC
CDR3aa: CASSPQADISYNEQFF

j_gene: TRBJ1-5
d_gene: TRBD1
abundance: .
v_gene: TRBV10-3
CDR3nt: TGTGCCATCAGTGCGACAGGGTATGGCAATCAGCCCCAGCATTTT
CDR3aa: CAISATGYGNQPQHF

j_gene: TRBJ2-2
d_gene: TRBD2
abundance: once
v_gene: TRBV28
CDR3nt: TGTGCCAGCAGTCTGGGACTAACGGAGGCGTCCACCGGGGAGCTGTTTTTT
CDR3aa: CASSLGLTEASTGELFF

j_gene: TRBJ2-5
d_gene: .
abundance: .
v_gene: TRBV5-4
CDR3nt: TGTGCCAGCAGTCCAAAGGAACAGGAAAAGACCCAGTACTTC
CDR3aa: CASSPKEQEKTQYF

j_gene: TRBJ2-1
d_gene: .
abundance: .
v_gene: TRBV6-5
CDR3nt: TGTGCCAGCAGCCTCGGGAGCGGATATGAGCAGTTCTTC
CDR3aa: CASSLGSGYEQFF

j_gene: TRBJ2-2
d_gene: TRBD1
abundance: .
v_gene: TRBV6-5
CDR3nt: TGTGCCAGCAGTTTGACAGGGTTCGATGCCGGGGAGCTGTTTTTT
CDR3aa: CASSLTGFDAGELFF

j_gene: TRBJ2-7
d_gene: .
abundance: .
v_gene: TRBV28
CDR3nt: TGTGCCAGCACCAGGGCCTACGAGCAGTACTTC
CDR3aa: CASTRAYEQYF

j_gene: TRBJ2-2
d_gene: .
abundance: .
v_gene: TRBV19
CDR3nt: TGTGCCAGTAGTATAGGGGGATCCGGGGAGCTGTTTTTT
CDR3aa: CASSIGGSGELFF

j_gene: TRBJ1-2
d_gene: .
abundance: .
v_gene: TRBV7-6
CDR3nt: TGTGCCAGCAGCCCAGTGCTGATGGAACCCGGCTACACCTTC
CDR3aa: CASSPVLMEPGYTF

j_gene: TRBJ2-1
d_gene: TRBD2
abundance: .
v_gene: TRBV5-1
CDR3nt: TGCGCCAGCAGCGGGGGGGTCGTCTCGCCGGACTACAATGAGCAGTTCTTC
CDR3aa: CASSGGVVSPDYNEQFF

j_gene: TRBJ1-3
d_gene: .
abundance: .
v_gene: TRBV19
CDR3nt: TGTGCCAGCCAGGAAACTGGAAACACCATATATTTT
CDR3aa: CASQETGNTIYF

j_gene: TRBJ2-7
d_gene: .
abundance: .
v_gene: TRBV28
CDR3nt: TGTGCCAGCAGTTTAAGCGGCGGCGACGAGCAGTACTTC
CDR3aa: CASSLSGGDEQYF

j_gene: TRBJ2-5
d_gene: .
abundance: .
v_gene: TRBV28
CDR3nt: TGTGCCAGCAGTTTATGGGTGTCAGCGGCGTACCAAGAGACCCAGTACTTC
CDR3aa: CASSLWVSAAYQETQYF

j_gene: TRBJ2-2
d_gene: .
abundance: once
v_gene: TRBV27
CDR3nt: TGTGCCAGCAGTTACCGGGGCCCGAACACCGGGGAGCTGTTTTTT
CDR3aa: CASSYRGPNTGELFF

j_gene: TRBJ2-1
d_gene: .
abundance: .
v_gene: TRBV28
CDR3nt: TGTGCCAGCAGTTTAAGGACACTATTCAATGGGCAGTTCTTC
CDR3aa: CASSLRTLFNGQFF

j_gene: TRBJ2-7
d_gene: .
abundance: .
v_gene: TRBV10-1
CDR3nt: TGCGCCAGCAGTGAAAAAGTAACAGGGCTACCCTCCGAGCAGTACTTC
CDR3aa: CASSEKVTGLPSEQYF

j_gene: TRBJ1-2
d_gene: TRBD1
abundance: .
v_gene: TRBV7-2
CDR3nt: TGTGCCAGCAGCTTAGCTATTAAGGGGACAGGGGCAAGCTATGGCTACACCTTC
CDR3aa: CASSLAIKGTGASYGYTF

j_gene: TRBJ1-5
d_gene: .
abundance: once
v_gene: TRBV4-1
CDR3nt: TGCGCCAGCAGCCAAGATGGGGCACCGGGGAGTCAGCCCCAGCATTTT
CDR3aa: CASSQDGAPGSQPQHF

j_gene: TRBJ2-7
d_gene: .
abundance: .
v_gene: TRBV28
CDR3nt: TGTGCCAGCAGGCCCCACGGTGGTAGCCAGAGCTCCTACGAGCAGTACTTC
CDR3aa: CASRPHGGSQSSYEQYF

j_gene: TRBJ2-5
d_gene: .
abundance: .
v_gene: TRBV14
CDR3nt: TGTGCCAGCAGCCAAGATCCCCCCGAATGGGAGACCCAGTACTTC
CDR3aa: CASSQDPPEWETQYF

j_gene: TRBJ2-7
d_gene: TRBD2
abundance: .
v_gene: TRBV5-4
CDR3nt: TGTGCCAGCAGCCCTGTACTAGCGGGAGGGCCAGAAGAGCAGTACTTC
CDR3aa: CASSPVLAGGPEEQYF

j_gene: TRBJ2-3
d_gene: .
abundance: .
v_gene: TRBV7-8
CDR3nt: TGTGCCAGCAGCCAGGACCGCACAGATACGCAGTATTTT
CDR3aa: CASSQDRTDTQYF

j_gene: TRBJ2-1
d_gene: TRBD2
abundance: .
v_gene: TRBV6-5
CDR3nt: TGTGCCAGCAGTCATATTAGCGGGGACAATGAGCAGTTCTTC
CDR3aa: CASSHISGDNEQFF

j_gene: TRBJ2-2
d_gene: .
abundance: .
v_gene: TRBV18
CDR3nt: TGTGCCAGCTCACCCCGCCCGGGCTCCACCGGGGAGCTGTTTTTT
CDR3aa: CASSPRPGSTGELFF

j_gene: TRBJ2-7
d_gene: .
abundance: .
v_gene: TRBV6-5
CDR3nt: TGTGCCAGCAGTTCTACGGGGGACATATCCTACGAGCAGTACTTC
CDR3aa: CASSSTGDISYEQYF

j_gene: TRBJ2-5
d_gene: .
abundance: .
v_gene: TRBV7-2
CDR3nt: TGTGCCAGCAGCTTAGGGGCTGGGACCCAGTACTTC
CDR3aa: CASSLGAGTQYF

j_gene: TRBJ2-7
d_gene: TRBD2
abundance: .
v_gene: TRBV11-2
CDR3nt: TGTGCCAGCAGCTCCGGGGGACTAGTCTACGAGCAGTACTTC
CDR3aa: CASSSGGLVYEQYF

j_gene: TRBJ1-6
d_gene: .
abundance: .
v_gene: TRBV30
CDR3nt: TGTGCCTCCCAGCCGGGGTATAATTCACCCCTCCACTTT
CDR3aa: CASQPGYNSPLHF

j_gene: TRBJ2-1
d_gene: .
abundance: few
v_gene: TRBV11-2
CDR3nt: TGTGCCAGCAGCACCAACAATGAGCAGTTCTTC
CDR3aa: CASSTNNEQFF

j_gene: TRBJ2-7
d_gene: .
abundance: .
v_gene: TRBV19
CDR3nt: TGTGCCAGTAGCACCGGGGCCCGGGATCAGTACTTC
CDR3aa: CASSTGARDQYF

j_gene: TRBJ2-2
d_gene: TRBD1
abundance: .
v_gene: TRBV5-6
CDR3nt: TGTGCCAGCAGCTCGGGACAGGGGAGGACCGGGGAGCTGTTTTTT
CDR3aa: CASSSGQGRTGELFF

j_gene: TRBJ2-7
d_gene: .
abundance: .
v_gene: TRBV7-2
CDR3nt: TGTGCCAGCAGTTCCCGGGACACTCGAGAGCAGTACTTC
CDR3aa: CASSSRDTREQYF

j_gene: TRBJ1-2
d_gene: .
abundance: .
v_gene: TRBV6-5
CDR3nt: TGTGCCAGCAGTTACTTGGGCAGGGACCTAAACTATGGCTACACCTTC
CDR3aa: CASSYLGRDLNYGYTF

j_gene: TRBJ2-1
d_gene: .
abundance: .
v_gene: TRBV7-9
CDR3nt: TGTGCCAGCAGCTTGAACGGAGTCAGGGAGCAGTTCTTC
CDR3aa: CASSLNGVREQFF

j_gene: TRBJ2-2
d_gene: .
abundance: .
v_gene: TRBV4-1
CDR3nt: TGCGCCAGCAGCCAAGTCTCCGGGGAGCTGTTTTTT
CDR3aa: CASSQVSGELFF

j_gene: TRBJ2-1
d_gene: TRBD2
abundance: once
v_gene: TRBV19
CDR3nt: TGTGCCTCAAGCGAGGGACTAGACAGTAATGAGCAGTTCTTC
CDR3aa: CASSEGLDSNEQFF

j_gene: TRBJ2-1
d_gene: TRBD2
abundance: .
v_gene: TRBV11-2
CDR3nt: TGTGCCAGCAGCTTCCCCGGGAGCGGGGGCTCCTACAATGAGCAGTTCTTC
CDR3aa: CASSFPGSGGSYNEQFF

j_gene: TRBJ2-7
d_gene: .
abundance: .
v_gene: TRBV9
CDR3nt: TGTGCCAGCAGCCCATACAGCGGAAGGGAGCAGTACTTC
CDR3aa: CASSPYSGREQYF

j_gene: TRBJ2-3
d_gene: TRBD1
abundance: .
v_gene: TRBV4-1
CDR3nt: TGCGCCAGCAGCCGCCGGGACAGGGGGCCGGGCACAGATACGCAGTATTTT
CDR3aa: CASSRRDRGPGTDTQYF

j_gene: TRBJ1-1
d_gene: .
abundance: .
v_gene: TRBV5-6
CDR3nt: TGTGCCAGCAGCTTGGTCAGAGAGCCGAACACTGAAGCTTTCTTT
CDR3aa: CASSLVREPNTEAFF

j_gene: TRBJ2-7
d_gene: .
abundance: .
v_gene: TRBV4-1
CDR3nt: TGCGCCAGCAGCCCCGGCCCCCAGACCAACTCCTACGAGCAGTACTTC
CDR3aa: CASSPGPQTNSYEQYF

j_gene: TRBJ1-3
d_gene: .
abundance: .
v_gene: TRBV7-2
CDR3nt: TGCGCCAGCAGCCAAAGTCCCGGAAACACCATATATTTT
CDR3aa: CASSQSPGNTIYF

j_gene: TRBJ2-3
d_gene: .
abundance: .
v_gene: TRBV18
CDR3nt: TGTGCCAGCTCACCACCCGACCCCCGGGGGGCGGATACGCAGTATTTT
CDR3aa: CASSPPDPRGADTQYF

j_gene: TRBJ2-2
d_gene: .
abundance: .
v_gene: TRBV9
CDR3nt: TGTGCCAGCAGCGTATCCACCCGGGTAGCGGTCTTTCCTGGCGGGGAGCTGTTTTTT
CDR3aa: CASSVSTRVAVFPGGELFF